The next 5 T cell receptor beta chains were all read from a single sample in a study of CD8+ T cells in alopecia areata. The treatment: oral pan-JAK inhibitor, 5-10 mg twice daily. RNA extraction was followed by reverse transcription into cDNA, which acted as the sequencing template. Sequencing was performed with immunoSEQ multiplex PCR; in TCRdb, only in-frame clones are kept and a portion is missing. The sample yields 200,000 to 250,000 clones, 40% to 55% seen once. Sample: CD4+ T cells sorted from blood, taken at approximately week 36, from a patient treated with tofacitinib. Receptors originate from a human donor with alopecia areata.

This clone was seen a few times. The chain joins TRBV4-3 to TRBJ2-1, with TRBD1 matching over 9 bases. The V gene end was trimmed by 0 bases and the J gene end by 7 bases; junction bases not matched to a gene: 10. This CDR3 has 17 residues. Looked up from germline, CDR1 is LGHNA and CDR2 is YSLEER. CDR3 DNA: TGCGCCAGCAGCCAAGATATGACAGGGGGTTTAGTGAATGAGCAGTTCTTC. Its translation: CASSQDMTGGLVNEQFF.

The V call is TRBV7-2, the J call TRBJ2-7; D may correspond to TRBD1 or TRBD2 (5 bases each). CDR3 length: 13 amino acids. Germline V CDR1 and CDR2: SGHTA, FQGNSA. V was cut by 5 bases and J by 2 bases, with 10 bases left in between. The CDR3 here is CASSLGVAYEQYF. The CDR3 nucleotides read TGTGCCAGCAGCCTGGGGGTGGCCTACGAGCAGTACTTC.

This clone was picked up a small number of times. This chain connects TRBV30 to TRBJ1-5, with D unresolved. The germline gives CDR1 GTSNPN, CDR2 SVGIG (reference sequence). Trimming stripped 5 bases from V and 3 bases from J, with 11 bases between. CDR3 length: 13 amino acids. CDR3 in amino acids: CAWSSRPNQPQHF. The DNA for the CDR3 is TGTGCCTGGTCGTCCAGGCCCAATCAGCCCCAGCATTTT.

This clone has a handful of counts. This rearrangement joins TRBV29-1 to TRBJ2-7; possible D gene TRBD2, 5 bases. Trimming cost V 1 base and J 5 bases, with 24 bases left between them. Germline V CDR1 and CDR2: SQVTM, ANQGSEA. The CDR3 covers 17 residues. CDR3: CSVEALGDGLRPNEQYF. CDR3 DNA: TGCAGCGTTGAAGCCCTAGGTGACGGACTGCGGCCCAACGAGCAGTACTTC.

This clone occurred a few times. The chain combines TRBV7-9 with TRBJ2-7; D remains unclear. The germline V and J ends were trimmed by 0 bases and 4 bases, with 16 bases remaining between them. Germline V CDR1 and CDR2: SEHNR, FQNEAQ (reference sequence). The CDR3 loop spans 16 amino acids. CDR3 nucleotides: TGTGCCAGCAGCTTAGCCCACAGATCCGAGAAATACGAGCAGTACTTC. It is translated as CASSLAHRSEKYEQYF.